This TCR beta chain was sequenced in a study of T cell responses to AZD1222 COVID-19 vaccine. TCRdb keeps only in-frame clones here, not all; method: immunoSEQ multiplex PCR. The sample contains some 50,000 clones, approximately 83% of which appear only once. The sample holds one count of this clone. The V segment lost 5 bases and the J segment 7 bases; nucleotides outside the gene matches: 14. The CDR3 has 17 residues. Germline V gene sequence: CDR1 PRHDT, CDR2 FYEKMQ (reference sequence). This sample comprised peripheral blood, obtained on day 0 of AZD1222 vaccination. The clonotype originates from an adult in good health. V gene TRBV13 combines with J gene TRBJ2-1, with 10 bases matching TRBD1. CDR3 DNA: TGTGCCAGCAGCCTAACGACAGGGGGCGGGTTTTCAAATGAGCAGTTCTTC. This gives the protein CASSLTTGGGFSNEQFF.